The clone carrying this TCR beta chain was detected many times. What it recognizes is unknown. This record comes from a study of blood T cells in healthy people across ages. For the second PCR, which ran for roughly 6 to 12 cycles, a sample-barcoded 5' primer and a J-beta primer mix were used. MiXCR, run by TCRdb on the 5' RACE reads, gives a single entry per CDR3 protein. Among 500,000 to 700,000 distinct CDR3 sequences listed, around 31% were seen once. Germline lookup yields CDR1 MNHNY and CDR2 SVGAGI (reference sequence). The V gene lost 6 bases and the J gene lost 4 bases, with 15 bases spanning the gap. The CDR3 spans 14 residues. Study-level results: A conclusive naive versus antigen-experienced comparison was prevented by the unsorted PBMCs.

The sample consisted of blood. The sequence was obtained from a woman of 80 years or more in good health. The chain combines TRBV6-6 with TRBJ1-2; a possible D gene is TRBD1 (6 bases). The CDR3 sequence is CASRAGGTGYGYTF. In DNA form, the CDR3 reads TGTGCCAGCAGAGCGGGGGGCACCGGCTATGGCTACACCTTC.